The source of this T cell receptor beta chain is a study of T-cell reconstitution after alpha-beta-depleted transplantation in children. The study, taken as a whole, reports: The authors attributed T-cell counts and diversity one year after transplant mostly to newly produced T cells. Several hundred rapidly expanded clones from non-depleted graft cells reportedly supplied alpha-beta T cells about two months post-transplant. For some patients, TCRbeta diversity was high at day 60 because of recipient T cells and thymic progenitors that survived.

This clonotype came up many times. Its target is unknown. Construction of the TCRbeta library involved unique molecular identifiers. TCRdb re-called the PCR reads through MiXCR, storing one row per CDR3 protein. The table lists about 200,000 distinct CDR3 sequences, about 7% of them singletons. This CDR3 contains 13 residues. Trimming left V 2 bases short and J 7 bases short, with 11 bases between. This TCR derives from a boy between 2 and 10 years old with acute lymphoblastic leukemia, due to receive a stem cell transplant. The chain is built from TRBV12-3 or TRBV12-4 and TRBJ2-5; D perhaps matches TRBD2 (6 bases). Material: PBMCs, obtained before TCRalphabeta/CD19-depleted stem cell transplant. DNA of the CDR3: TGTGCCAGCAGTTTAAGGACCGGGGGGACCCAGTACTTC. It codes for CASSLRTGGTQYF.